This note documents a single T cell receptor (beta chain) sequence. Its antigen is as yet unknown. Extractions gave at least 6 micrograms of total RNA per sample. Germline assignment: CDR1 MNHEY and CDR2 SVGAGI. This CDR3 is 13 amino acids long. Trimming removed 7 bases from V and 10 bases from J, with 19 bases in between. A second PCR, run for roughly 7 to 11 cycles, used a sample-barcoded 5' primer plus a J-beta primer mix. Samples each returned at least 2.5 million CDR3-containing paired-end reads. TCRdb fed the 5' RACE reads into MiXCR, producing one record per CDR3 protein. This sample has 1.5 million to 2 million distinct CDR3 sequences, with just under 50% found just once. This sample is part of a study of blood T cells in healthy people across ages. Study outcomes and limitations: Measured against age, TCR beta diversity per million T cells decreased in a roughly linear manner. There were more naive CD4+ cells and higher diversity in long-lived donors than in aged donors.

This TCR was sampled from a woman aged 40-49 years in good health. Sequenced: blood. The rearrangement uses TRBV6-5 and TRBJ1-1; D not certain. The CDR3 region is CASTDRATSGAFF. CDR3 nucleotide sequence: TGTGCCAGCACCGACCGGGCCACCTCTGGAGCTTTCTTT.